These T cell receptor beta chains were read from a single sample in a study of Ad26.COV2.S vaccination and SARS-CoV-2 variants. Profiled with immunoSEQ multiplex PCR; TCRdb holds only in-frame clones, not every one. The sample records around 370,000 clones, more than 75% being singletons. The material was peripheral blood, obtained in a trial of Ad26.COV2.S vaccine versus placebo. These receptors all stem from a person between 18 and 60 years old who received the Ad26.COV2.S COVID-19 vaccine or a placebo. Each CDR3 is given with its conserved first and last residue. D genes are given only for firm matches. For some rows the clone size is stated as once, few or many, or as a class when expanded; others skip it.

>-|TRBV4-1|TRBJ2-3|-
TGCGCCAGCAGCCAAGACAGGGTGACAGATACGCAGTATTTT
CASSQDRVTDTQYF
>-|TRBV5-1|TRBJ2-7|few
TGCGCCAGCAGCTTGGAGTTGTGGGACTACGAGCAGTACTTC
CASSLELWDYEQYF
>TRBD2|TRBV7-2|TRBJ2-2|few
TGTGCCAGCAGCTTAGTTGGACTAGCGGCCGGGGAGCTGTTTTTT
CASSLVGLAAGELFF
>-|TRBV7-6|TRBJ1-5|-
TGTGCCAGCAGCCAGAGAGGTCGCAATCAGCCCCAGCATTTT
CASSQRGRNQPQHF
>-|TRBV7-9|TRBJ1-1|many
TGTGCCAGCAGCCCCGGGACGAGGGCTGAAGCTTTCTTT
CASSPGTRAEAFF
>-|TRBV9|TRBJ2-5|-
TGTGCCAGCAGCGTAGGTATAGCCCAAGAGACCCAGTACTTC
CASSVGIAQETQYF
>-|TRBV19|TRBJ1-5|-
TGTGCCAGTAGTATTCAGGGGTTAGGACAGCCCCAGCATTTT
CASSIQGLGQPQHF
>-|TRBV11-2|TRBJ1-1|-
TGTGCCAGCAGCTTACCTCCTCAGGTTTTGAACACTGAAGCTTTCTTT
CASSLPPQVLNTEAFF
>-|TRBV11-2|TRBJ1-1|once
TGTGCCAGCAGCCCATCTCGACGTGAAGCTTTCTTT
CASSPSRREAFF
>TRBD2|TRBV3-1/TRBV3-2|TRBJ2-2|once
TGTGCCAGCAGCCAAGGGCCCCCGACTAGCGGGAGTCCCGGGGAGCTGTTTTTT
CASSQGPPTSGSPGELFF
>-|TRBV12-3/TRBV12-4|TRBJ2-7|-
TGTGCCAGAAGACAGTACGAGCAGTACTTC
CARRQYEQYF
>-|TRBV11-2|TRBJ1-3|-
TGTGCCAGCAGCTTCATACAGGGTAGAGCTGGAAACACCATATATTTT
CASSFIQGRAGNTIYF
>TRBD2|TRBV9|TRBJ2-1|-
TGTGCCAGCAGCGTAGTAATGCGGGGGGCTATCAATGAGCAGTTCTTC
CASSVVMRGAINEQFF
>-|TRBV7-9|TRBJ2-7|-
TGTGCCAGCACTAACGGCGGGGGCGGCGACGAGCAGTACTTC
CASTNGGGGDEQYF
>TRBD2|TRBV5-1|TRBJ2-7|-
TGCGCCAGCAGCGCCCTAGCGGGGCCTTCCTATGAGCAGTACTTC
CASSALAGPSYEQYF
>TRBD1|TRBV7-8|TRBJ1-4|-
TGTGCCAGCCGACCGGGACAGGGTGAAAAACTGTTTTTT
CASRPGQGEKLFF
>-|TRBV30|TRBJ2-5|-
TGTGCCTGGAGTGGGTCAGGGAGGGAGACCCAGTACTTC
CAWSGSGRETQYF
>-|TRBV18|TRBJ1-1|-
TGTGCCAGCTCACCAAAGGACGGCACTGAAGCTTTCTTT
CASSPKDGTEAFF
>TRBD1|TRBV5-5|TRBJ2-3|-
TGTGCCAGCAGCTACCCGGGACAGGCCACAGATACGCAGTATTTT
CASSYPGQATDTQYF
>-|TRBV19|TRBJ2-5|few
TGTGCCAGTAGTATTATGGGGCCCCAAGAGACCCAGTACTTC
CASSIMGPQETQYF
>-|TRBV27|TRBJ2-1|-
TGTGCCAGCAGTCTACCTGACCGGTGGAATGAGCAGTTCTTC
CASSLPDRWNEQFF
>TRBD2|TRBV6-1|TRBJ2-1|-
TGTGCCAGCAGTGAAATTCCTGGGCTAGCGGGGGGGATCAATGAGCAGTTCTTC
CASSEIPGLAGGINEQFF
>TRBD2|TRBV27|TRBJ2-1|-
TGTGCCAGCAGACCCTCTCGCGGGGGCTACAATGAGCAGTTCTTC
CASRPSRGGYNEQFF
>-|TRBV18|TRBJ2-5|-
TGTGCCAGCTCACCCCAACAGGTCGAAGAGACCCAGTACTTC
CASSPQQVEETQYF
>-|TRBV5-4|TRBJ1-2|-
TGTGCCAGCAGCTTTCAGGGAATAGGGGGTGGCTACACCTTC
CASSFQGIGGGYTF
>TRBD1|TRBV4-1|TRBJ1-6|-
TGCGCCAGCAGCCAAGTTGACAGGGGATATAATTCACCCCTCCACTTT
CASSQVDRGYNSPLHF
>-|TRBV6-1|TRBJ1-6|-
TGTGCCAGCAGTGAAGCTCTGGGCGGCTCACCCCTCCACTTT
CASSEALGGSPLHF
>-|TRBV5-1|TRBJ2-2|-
TGCGCCAGCAGCTGGGGGGTGAACACCGGGGAGCTGTTTTTT
CASSWGVNTGELFF
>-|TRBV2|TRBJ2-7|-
TGTGCCAGCAGTGACCTTGAAGACAGTTCCTACGAGCAGTACTTC
CASSDLEDSSYEQYF
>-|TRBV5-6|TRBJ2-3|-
TGTGCCAGCAGCCGACGACAGTACGATAGCACAGATACGCAGTATTTT
CASSRRQYDSTDTQYF
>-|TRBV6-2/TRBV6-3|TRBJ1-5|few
TGTGCCAGCAGTTTATCAGGTTATAGCAATCAGCCCCAGCATTTT
CASSLSGYSNQPQHF
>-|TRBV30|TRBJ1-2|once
TGTGCCGGCTATGGGGCCACAGGCTATGGCTACACCTTC
CAGYGATGYGYTF
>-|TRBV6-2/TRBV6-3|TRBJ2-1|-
TGTGCCAGCAGCCGGAGTGGGGGAGGGCAGTTCTTC
CASSRSGGGQFF
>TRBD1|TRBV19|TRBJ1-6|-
TGTGCCACTGGGGACAGGGGTAATTCACCCCTCCACTTT
CATGDRGNSPLHF
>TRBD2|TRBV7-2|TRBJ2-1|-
TGTGCCAGCAGCTCCCCCTGGACTAGCGGGATCAATGAGCAGTTCTTC
CASSSPWTSGINEQFF
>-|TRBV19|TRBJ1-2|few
TGTGCCAGTAGTCCGACCAGTGGGACACTCCATTATGGCTACACCTTC
CASSPTSGTLHYGYTF
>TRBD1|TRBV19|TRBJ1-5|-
TGTGCCAGTAGAATGGACAGGGTAGGTCAGCCCCAGCATTTT
CASRMDRVGQPQHF
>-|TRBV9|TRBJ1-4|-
TGTGCCAGCAGCGTTGGTGTTTCTAGGAATGAAAAACTGTTTTTT
CASSVGVSRNEKLFF
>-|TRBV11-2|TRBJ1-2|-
TGTGCCAGCAGCTTAGCCGGGCGAGGCTACACCTTC
CASSLAGRGYTF
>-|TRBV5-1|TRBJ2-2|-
TGCGCCAGCAGCTTAGGCCTGAACACCGGGGAGCTGTTTTTT
CASSLGLNTGELFF
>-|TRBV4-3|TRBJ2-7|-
TGCGCCAGCAGCCAAGGGGACACCTCCTACGAGCAGTACTTC
CASSQGDTSYEQYF
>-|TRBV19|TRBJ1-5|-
TGTGCCAGTAGTATAGAAGGGGTTAGCAATCAGCCCCAGCATTTT
CASSIEGVSNQPQHF
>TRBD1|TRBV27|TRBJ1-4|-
TGTGCCAGCAGTTTTCACCGACAGGGTAGCGGTGAAAAACTGTTTTTT
CASSFHRQGSGEKLFF
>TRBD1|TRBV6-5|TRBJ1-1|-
TGTGCCAGCAGTTCTACCGGGGGACAGAGGAATGAAGCTTTCTTT
CASSSTGGQRNEAFF
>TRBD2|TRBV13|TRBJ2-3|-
TGTGCCAGCAGCTCCGGGACTAGGGGTTGGGATACGCAGTATTTT
CASSSGTRGWDTQYF
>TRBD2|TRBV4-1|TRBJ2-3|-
TGCGCCAGCAGTCGTATGGGGACTAGCGGGGGGTATTCTAGCACAGATACGCAGTATTTT
CASSRMGTSGGYSSTDTQYF
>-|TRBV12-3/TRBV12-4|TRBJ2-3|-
TGTGCCAGCAGTCTAGTTGGCACAGATACGCAGTATTTT
CASSLVGTDTQYF
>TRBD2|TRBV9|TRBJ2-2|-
TGTGCCAGCAGCGGGACTAGCGGGACTACCGGGGAGCTGTTTTTT
CASSGTSGTTGELFF